This TCR beta chain was recorded in a study of post-analysis software for immune sequencing data. Regarding the study as a whole: A few TRBV segments appeared more often in patients than in controls, and TRBV5-6, TRBV5-1 and TRBV20-1 were among these. Significantly lower normalized Chao1 diversity was found in patients with multiple sclerosis relative to controls.

The length of the CDR3 is 13 residues. Germline lookup yields CDR1 MNHEY and CDR2 SVGAGI. The V and J ends lost 5 bases and 7 bases respectively, with 14 bases between them. cDNA libraries for TCR beta contained unique molecular identifiers. TCRdb re-called the PCR reads through MiXCR, storing one row per CDR3 protein. Found here are about 810,000 distinct CDR3 sequences, approximately 50% of them singletons; the top ten hold about 4.8%. About this clonotype: No antigen is known for it.

This rearrangement joins TRBV6-5 to TRBJ1-1, with no clear D. Sequenced material: blood. This clonotype originated in a girl between 5 and 17 years old with multiple sclerosis. CDR3 loop: CASSPISSREAFF. The DNA for the CDR3 is TGTGCCAGCAGTCCTATCTCATCTCGTGAAGCTTTCTTT.